The TCR beta chain under discussion was sequenced for a study of OX40 agonist ivuxolimab in advanced cancers. Overall study results and limits: Partial responders at 0.1-3.0 mg/kg had among the lowest clonal expansion.

As for this clone: Its antigen is unidentified.

Germline CDR1 reads SGHRS; CDR2 reads YFSETQ. CDR3 length: 14 residues. V dropped 4 bases and J dropped 7 bases, with 14 bases sitting between them. The repertoire was sequenced with immunoSEQ multiplex PCR; TCRdb's copy has only in-frame clones and lacks some. The sample comprises tens of thousands of clones, around 84% of which are singletons, and approximately 2% rests with the top ten. The origin of this receptor is an adult with an advanced solid tumor such as melanoma, head and neck, liver or kidney cancer. Specimen: CD4+ or CD8+ T cells sorted from blood, collected in a trial of the OX40 agonist ivuxolimab. V usage is TRBV5-1 and J usage is TRBJ1-4; no firm D call. The CDR3 sequence: CASSPQAESEKLFF. The DNA of the CDR3 is TGCGCCAGCAGCCCTCAGGCGGAGAGTGAAAAACTGTTTTTT.